This T cell receptor beta chain is drawn from a study of T-cell reconstitution after alpha-beta-depleted transplantation in children (TCRdb year 2016). About the investigation overall: T-cell immune reconstitution after TCRalphabeta/CD19-depleted allogeneic hematopoietic cell transplantation in children was quantitatively tracked in the study by means of TCR repertoire profiling. Broad study findings and their caveats: The high TCRbeta diversity at day 60 in some patients was ascribed to recipient T cells and intrathymic progenitors that had survived conditioning. The apparently early recovery of alphabetaT-cell counts about two months after transplant reportedly depended on only several hundred rapidly expanded clones that came from non-depleted graft cells. Over subsequent months, a decline in hyperexpanded clone frequencies was noted, and after one year, T-cell counts and TCRbeta diversity were mostly ascribed to newly produced T cells.

Library method: PCR. Instrument on record: Illumina HiSeq 2500. Molecular barcoding was employed in the preparation of TCR libraries, with unique molecular identifiers being used to normalize TCRbeta repertoire quantification. Using fastp trimming at Q25 and MiXCR clonotype assembly, TCRdb reanalyzed the public sequencing data and kept in-frame beta chains. Identical CDR3 protein sequences are pooled into one entry, listed with their most common genes and DNA. Recorded for this sample are 280,000 or so distinct CDR3 sequences; under 14% of them occurred a single time. Around 20% of the sample belongs to the ten largest clones. The table lists this clonotype with many counts. The antigen it binds to is not known. No base-level quality is on record; no much larger clone is a single base apart. Per the publication, the treatment or condition label means: allogeneic hematopoietic cell transplantation with graft depleted of TCRalphabeta T cells and CD19 B cells. TCRalphabeta/CD19-depleted allogeneic hematopoietic cell grafts were given to the transplant recipients, all of whom were children.

The clonotype comes from a male patient under 10 years old who had a stem cell transplant for chronic granulomatous disease, so the T cells may come from the graft donor. The sample consisted of peripheral blood, taken 180 days after TCRalphabeta/CD19-depleted stem cell transplant.

The CDR3 here reads CASSVGFPTTDTQYF. The DNA sequence is as follows: TGTGCCAGCAGCGTAGGGTTTCCAACGACAGATACGCAGTATTTT. The receptor chain draws on TRBV9 and TRBJ2-3; the D segment cannot be called with confidence. The CDR3 contains 15 residues, cysteine and phenylalanine counted. The sequence is cut down to CDR3 DNA, 45 bases in frame from base 1. Reading the germline V gene gives CDR1 SGDLS and CDR2 YYNGEE. V loses 0 bases of germline sequence and J loses 3 bases, and the interval between the two ends is 11 bases.